Following are 14 T cell receptor beta chains from one sample sequenced in a study of cytomegalovirus exposure and HLA in healthy donors. Primers: 60 Vbeta forward and 13 Jbeta reverse. Profiled with immunoSEQ multiplex PCR; TCRdb holds only in-frame clones, not every one. The repertoire table contains tens of thousands of clones. Sequencing used PBMCs. The receptors here all came from a woman under 40 in good health and CMV-seronegative.

The chain uses TRBV5-5 and TRBJ2-1, with D maybe TRBD1 (6 bases). This CDR3 region has 16 residues. V was cut by 3 bases and J by 4 bases, with 17 bases left in between. Germline V gene lookup returns CDR1 SGHKS and CDR2 YYEKEE (reference sequence). In DNA, the CDR3 is TGTGCCAGCAGCTCCCTGAGGACAGCAGATTACAATGAGCAGTTCTTC. Translated, it gives CASSSLRTADYNEQFF.

The rearrangement links TRBV6-5 to TRBJ2-7, with 10 bases that match TRBD1. J gave up 3 bases and V 6 bases, and 5 bases lay outside the gene matches. The CDR3 consists of 14 residues. Germline V gives CDR1 MNHEY, CDR2 SVGAGI. The CDR3 protein is CASSPDRGIYEQYF. The CDR3 bases are TGTGCCAGCAGCCCGGACAGGGGGATCTACGAGCAGTACTTC.

The chain has TRBV2 and TRBJ2-3; 7 bases are a match to TRBD2. The V gene's germline CDR1 is SNHLY and CDR2 FYNNEI. The junction had 11 bases not matched to a gene; V was cut back by 7 bases and J by 1 base. The CDR3 contains 16 residues. This CDR3 is CASIKLAHFGTDTQYF. CDR3 in DNA: TGTGCCAGCATCAAACTAGCGCACTTCGGCACAGATACGCAGTATTTT.

The J gene is TRBJ1-1, the V gene TRBV4-1, with TRBD1 identical over 7 bases. The junction had 7 bases not matched to a gene; V was cut back by 0 bases and J by 0 bases. Germline-derived CDR1 and CDR2 are MGHRA and YSYEKL. There are 17 residues in the CDR3. CDR3 coding DNA: TGCGCCAGCAGCCAAGAGGGCAGGGGGGCAATGAACACTGAAGCTTTCTTT. It translates to CASSQEGRGAMNTEAFF.

V and J are TRBV27 and TRBJ1-6; 10 bases line up with TRBD1. CDR1 is MNHEY and CDR2 is SMNVEV in the germline V gene (reference sequence). After removal of 6 bases from V and 9 bases from J, the junction contained 5 bases not matched to a gene. This CDR3 is built from 14 residues. CDR3 loop: CASSPGQGSSPLHF. In DNA form, the CDR3 reads TGTGCCAGCAGCCCGGGACAGGGGTCTTCACCCCTCCACTTT.

The chain joins TRBV6-1 to TRBJ1-2, with D perhaps matching TRBD1 (5 bases). The ends were cut back, 5 bases at V and 4 bases at J, with 8 bases in the middle. This CDR3 comprises 12 residues. CDR1 MNHNS and CDR2 SASEGT come from the germline V gene. DNA of the CDR3: TGTGCCAGCAGTCCAGGGTTCTATGGCTACACCTTC. It codes for CASSPGFYGYTF.

The chain is built from TRBV19 and TRBJ1-1; TRBD1 is a possible D gene (5 bases). This CDR3 has 14 amino acids. V was trimmed by 7 bases and J by 0 bases, leaving 12 bases between them. The germline gives CDR1 LNHDA, CDR2 SQIVND (reference sequence). CDR3 region: CASKPGPLNTEAFF. In DNA, the CDR3 is TGTGCCAGTAAACCAGGGCCTTTGAACACTGAAGCTTTCTTT.

To note about this clone: Germline is not matched at one junction end, which may reflect a read error. This chain uses TRBV30 with TRBJ2-7; tentative D call: TRBD1 (6 bases). CDR3 size: 15 residues. CDR1 GTSNPN and CDR2 SVGIG come from the germline V gene (reference sequence). The CDR3 is CAGSRGQTVSYEQYF. In DNA, the CDR3 is TGTGCCGGGAGCCGTGGACAGACCGTCTCCTACGAGCAGTACTTC.

The rearrangement links TRBV5-1 to TRBJ1-1, with 7 positions matching TRBD1. The germline V gene encodes CDR1 SGHRS and CDR2 YFSETQ. The CDR3 is 15 amino acids. V shed 2 bases, J shed 0 bases, and the junction held 4 bases outside the gene matches. The CDR3 DNA reads as TGCGCCAGCAGCTTTTGGGACAGTATGAACACTGAAGCTTTCTTT. This gives the protein CASSFWDSMNTEAFF.

The V and J genes are TRBV6-5 and TRBJ1-2, with 8 bases identical to TRBD1. Germline loops: CDR1 MNHEY, CDR2 SVGAGI. The CDR3 is 15 amino acids. The junction had 11 bases not matched to a gene; V was cut back by 7 bases and J by 4 bases. CDR3 DNA sequence: TGTGCCAGCATGGATCGGCAGGGGGCTGTCTATGGCTACACCTTC. Encoded protein: CASMDRQGAVYGYTF.

This CDR3 reads CAWREDNNQPQHF. The DNA for the CDR3 is TGTGCCTGGAGAGAGGATAACAATCAGCCCCAGCATTTT. The chain is built from TRBV30 and TRBJ1-5; D gene unclear. Germline assignment: CDR1 GTSNPN and CDR2 SVGIG (reference sequence). CDR3 size: 13 residues. V dropped 3 bases and J dropped 3 bases, with 9 bases sitting between them.

The chain links TRBV5-1 to TRBJ1-2; D gene ambiguous. CDR1 SGHRS and CDR2 YFSETQ come from the germline V gene. The CDR3 is 19 residues long. V lost 0 bases and J lost 2, with 23 bases in between. CDR3 DNA sequence: TGCGCCAGCAGCTTGGCCGGGCTCCTACAGTCTGGACTGAACTATGGCTACACCTTC. Translation: CASSLAGLLQSGLNYGYTF.

The chain combines TRBV9 with TRBJ2-5; 7 nucleotides agree with TRBD1. CDR3 length equals 14 residues. Germline CDR1 is SGDLS and CDR2 is YYNGEE. The ends lost 3 bases at V and 2 bases at J; junction bases unmatched: 4. CDR3 region: CASSARQGQETQYF. As DNA, the CDR3 is TGTGCCAGCAGCGCTAGACAGGGACAAGAGACCCAGTACTTC.

CDR3 in DNA: TGTGCCAGCAGCTTAGCTTCTTACAGGGGGGGTGAGCAGTTCTTC. As protein: CASSLASYRGGEQFF. The chain joins TRBV7-6 to TRBJ2-1, with D maybe TRBD1 (8 bases). CDR1 and CDR2 from the germline V gene are SGHVS and FNYEAQ. Trimming took off 0 bases at V and 9 bases at J, with 15 bases between the two ends. This CDR3 has 15 residues. Combining the CDR3 with reference TRBV7-6 and TRBJ2-1 gives the whole variable domain GAGVSQSPRYKVTKRGQDVALRCDPISGHVSLYWYRQALGQGPEFLTYFNYEAQQDKSGLPNDRFSAERPEGSISTLTIQRTEQRDSAMYRCASSLASYRGGEQFFGPGTRLTVL.